The clone carrying this T cell receptor beta chain was recorded at least ten times. The antigen remains undetermined. One entry per CDR3 protein, called by TCRdb with MiXCR from the reads. This sample carries 200,000 to 250,000 distinct CDR3 sequences, under 8.5% of them seen once, and the ten largest clones take roughly 6%. These data originate in a study of T cell repertoires in cytomegalovirus infection. Study in general: Through public TCR beta signatures, both CMV infection and matching HLA type were indicated. General study points: Summed frequency of shared TCR beta families picked out CMV carriers who also had the relevant HLA. Clonotype analysis showed dominance of the ex vivo response by HLA-C-restricted CMV-specific TCR beta clonotypes.

CDR1 is DFQATT and CDR2 is SNEGSKA in the germline V gene (reference sequence). The V gene lost 5 bases and the J gene lost 0 bases, with 7 bases spanning the gap. The CDR3 is 13 residues long. The sequencing input was PBMCs. The rearrangement joins TRBV20-1 to TRBJ1-4; D remains ambiguous. The receptor was isolated from a human donor in good health (CMV status not recorded). Some clones in this sample may be carry-over from other donors' samples. CDR3 nucleotides: TGCAGTGCTCGGAGGGCAACTAATGAAAAACTGTTTTTT. Amino acids: CSARRATNEKLFF.